This TCR beta chain was recorded in a study of blood T cells in healthy people across ages. In the study overall: Template switching retrieved approximately one barcoded beta molecule for each two T cells.

The sample holds a few counts of this clonotype. What it recognizes is unknown. Overall study findings and caveats: The diversity estimates, figures obtained from one million T cells, were considered underestimates. Naive T cell percentage by flow cytometry tracked strongly with beta diversity.

This CDR3 contains 14 residues. Germline V CDR1 and CDR2: DFQATT, SNEGSKA (reference sequence). The V gene lost 0 bases and the J gene lost 6 bases, with 14 bases spanning the gap. PCR was performed a second time for roughly 7 to 12 cycles using a sample-barcoded 5' primer and a J-beta primer mix. Each sample yielded at least 2.5 million CDR3-containing paired-end reads. From the 5' RACE reads, TCRdb called clonotypes with MiXCR, one entry per CDR3 protein. Of approximately 760,000 distinct CDR3 sequences listed, roughly 25% are singletons. Separately, the same data were catalogued under a study of T cells of mothers and their children.

The V call is TRBV20-1, the J call TRBJ1-2; no firm D call. Sequenced material: blood. The receptor's source is a boy aged 5-17 years in good health. In DNA, the CDR3 is TGCAGTGCTAGAGATCCGGAGCGATACAATGGCTACACCTTC. This codes for CSARDPERYNGYTF.